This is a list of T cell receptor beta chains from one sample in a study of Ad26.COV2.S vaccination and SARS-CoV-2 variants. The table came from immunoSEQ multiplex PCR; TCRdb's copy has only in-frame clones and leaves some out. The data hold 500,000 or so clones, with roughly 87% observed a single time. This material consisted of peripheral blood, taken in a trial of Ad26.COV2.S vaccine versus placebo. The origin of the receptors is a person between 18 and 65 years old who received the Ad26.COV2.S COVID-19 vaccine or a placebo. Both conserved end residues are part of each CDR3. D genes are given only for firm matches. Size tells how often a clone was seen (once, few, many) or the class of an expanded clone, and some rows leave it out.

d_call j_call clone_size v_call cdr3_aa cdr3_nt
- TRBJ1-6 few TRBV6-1 CASSEPGWYYNSPLHF TGTGCCAGCAGTGAACCAGGGTGGTACTATAATTCACCCCTCCACTTT
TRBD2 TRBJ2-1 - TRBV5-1 CASSVLAGYDEQFF TGCGCCAGCAGCGTCCTAGCGGGGTACGATGAGCAGTTCTTC
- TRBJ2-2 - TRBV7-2 CASTPVGPDTGELFF TGTGCCAGCACCCCGGTCGGACCAGACACCGGGGAGCTGTTTTTT
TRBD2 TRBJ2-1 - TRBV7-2 CASSLTSGPYNEQFF TGTGCCAGCAGCTTGACTAGCGGCCCCTACAATGAGCAGTTCTTC
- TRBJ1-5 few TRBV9 CASSVAPNSNQPQHF TGTGCCAGCAGCGTAGCGCCGAATAGCAATCAGCCCCAGCATTTT
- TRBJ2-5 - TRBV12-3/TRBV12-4 CASSSIQETQYF TGTGCCAGCAGTTCTATACAAGAGACCCAGTACTTC
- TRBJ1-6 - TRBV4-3 CASSQVSGDSPLHF TGCGCCAGCAGCCAAGTCTCAGGGGATTCACCCCTCCACTTT
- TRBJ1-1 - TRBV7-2 CASSLGRARNTEAFF TGTGCCAGCAGCTTAGGGAGGGCGCGGAACACTGAAGCTTTCTTT
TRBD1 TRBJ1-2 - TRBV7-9 CASSSGTGGWDYGYTF TGTGCCAGCAGTTCCGGGACAGGGGGTTGGGACTATGGCTACACCTTC
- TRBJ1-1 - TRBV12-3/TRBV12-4 CASSFYKNTEAFF TGTGCCAGCAGTTTTTACAAGAACACTGAAGCTTTCTTT
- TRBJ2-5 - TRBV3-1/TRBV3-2 CASSQGAGRETQYF TGTGCCAGCAGCCAAGGGGCAGGGCGGGAGACCCAGTACTTC
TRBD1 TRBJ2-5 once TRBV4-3 CASSQSTGGASTQYF TGCGCCAGCAGCCAGAGTACAGGGGGCGCGTCGACCCAGTACTTC
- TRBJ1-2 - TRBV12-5 CASGSSWVRGIQDNGYTF TGTGCTAGTGGTTCCTCTTGGGTGAGAGGTATCCAAGACAATGGCTACACCTTC
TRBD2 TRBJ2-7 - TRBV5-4 CASSLVGLAGDEQYF TGTGCCAGCAGCTTAGTCGGACTAGCCGGCGACGAGCAGTACTTC
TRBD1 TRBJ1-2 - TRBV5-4 CASSPNPGQGAAKTF TGTGCCAGCAGCCCGAACCCCGGACAGGGGGCGGCTAAGACCTTC
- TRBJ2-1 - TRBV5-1 CASRRQDLSYNEQFF TGCGCCAGCAGACGACAGGACCTCTCCTACAATGAGCAGTTCTTC
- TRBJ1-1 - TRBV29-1 CSVDTGMNTEAFF TGCAGCGTTGATACCGGCATGAACACTGAAGCTTTCTTT
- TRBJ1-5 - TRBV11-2 CASSPGANQPQHF TGTGCCAGCAGCCCGGGGGCCAATCAGCCCCAGCATTTT
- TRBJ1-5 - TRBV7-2 CASSTRVNQPQHF TGTGCCAGCAGTACGAGGGTCAATCAGCCCCAGCATTTT
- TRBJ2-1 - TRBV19 CASSTVASIYEQFF TGTGCCAGTAGTACTGTGGCTAGCATCTATGAGCAGTTCTTC
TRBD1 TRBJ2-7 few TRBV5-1 CASSLDRSYEQYF TGCGCCAGCAGCCTGGACAGGTCCTACGAGCAGTACTTC
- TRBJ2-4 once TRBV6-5 CATRVLAKNIQYF TGTGCCACTCGCGTCCTAGCCAAAAACATTCAGTACTTC
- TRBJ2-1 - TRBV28 CASSLYGHEQFF TGTGCCAGCAGTTTATACGGGCATGAGCAGTTCTTC
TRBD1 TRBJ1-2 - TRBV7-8 CASSRAGGLYGYTF TGTGCCAGCAGTCGAGCAGGGGGTCTCTATGGCTACACCTTC
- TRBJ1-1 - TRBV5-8 CASSLNRDTEAFF TGTGCCAGCAGCCTGAACCGGGACACTGAAGCTTTCTTT
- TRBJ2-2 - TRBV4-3 CASSQDIRASNTGELFF TGCGCCAGCAGCCAAGATATCAGGGCCTCGAACACCGGGGAGCTGTTTTTT
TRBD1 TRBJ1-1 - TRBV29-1 CSVVPSDRATEAFF TGCAGCGTTGTGCCTTCGGACAGGGCCACTGAAGCTTTCTTT
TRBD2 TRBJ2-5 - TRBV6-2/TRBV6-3 CASSPVSGGQETQYF TGTGCCAGCAGCCCCGTTAGCGGGGGCCAAGAGACCCAGTACTTC